This TCR beta chain was recovered during a study of blood T cell repertoires in COVID-19. The overall study: COVID-19 samples collected from the United States, Italy and Spain covered acute and convalescent phases. T cells, B-cell-depleted T cells, or PBMCs supplied cDNA or gDNA.

Across over 20 US areas, participants ranged in age from about 18 to 90 years. The CDR3 consists of 13 residues. J was trimmed by 5 bases and V by 3 bases; bases with no gene match: 4. Germline V gene lookup returns CDR1 SQVTM and CDR2 ANQGSEA. Authors' data handling: Nucleated cell counts were estimated from reference gene primer amplification. Clones were sequenced by immunoSEQ multiplex PCR, and TCRdb holds only the in-frame ones, with some missing. The V and J calls and clone size were taken over from that table, and D and trimming were inferred from the DNA. The table lists about 150,000 clones, approximately 86% of them singletons.

The specimen sequenced was PBMCs or T cells enriched from blood (not recorded which). The chain uses TRBV29-1 and TRBJ2-7; 10 bases map to TRBD1. The origin of this receptor is a woman in her 40s who had been exposed to COVID-19. The chain's CDR3 is CSVEATGGHEQYF. In DNA, the CDR3 is TGCAGCGTTGAGGCGACAGGGGGCCACGAGCAGTACTTC.